The present T cell receptor (beta chain) was sequenced within a study of blood T cell repertoires in COVID-19 (dated by TCRdb to between 2020 and 2021). With regard to the full study: Samples covering the acute and convalescent phases of COVID-19 were provided by collaborators in the United States, Italy and Spain. The prospective study material was composed of cDNA or gDNA derived from T cells, B-cell-depleted T cells, or PBMCs. Subjects who had been exposed to COVID-19, were actively infected with it, or had recovered from it provided the deeply sampled blood TCRbeta repertoires that made up the dataset. Sample metadata almost always included a de-identified subject ID, COVID-19 status, age in years and sex. Where available, HLA class I and class II types were obtained from metadata supplied by the sample provider rather than from assay-based typing. The repertoires were released in a freely available public database meant as a resource for research on the immune response to SARS-CoV-2. Samples came from the ongoing ImmuneRACE study (first 160 participants) plus 1,254 subjects from 6 global collaborators.

The collaborating institutions used their own protocols to collect whole blood in K2EDTA tubes. For TCRbeta analysis, collaborators shipped samples in one of three forms: frozen whole blood, isolated PBMCs, or DNA extracted from either of those sample types. TCRbeta CDR3 regions were amplified from genomic DNA using the immunoSEQ Assay, a bias-controlled multiplex PCR. From the authors' description of their analysis: The number of nucleated cells in each sample was estimated by amplification of reference gene primers within the assay. To quantify the absolute abundance of each unique TCRbeta CDR3 rearrangement, sequence reads were collapsed and filtered. For each sample, productive Simpson clonality was calculated as the square root of Simpson's diversity index across productive rearrangements. TCRdb's version of the immuneACCESS table is confined to in-frame rearrangements and falls short of the full clone set. An unresolved V gene accounts for under half of the shortfall where checked; the remainder is of unknown origin. For V, J and clone size, that table is used; D and trimming come from the DNA. The sample records 200,000 to 300,000 clones, around 82% of which are singletons. Approximately 4.8% of the sample lies in the top ten.

The investigation overall reported the following: The amount of clinical and demographic metadata varied by source and participant and was provided uncurated.

Per the germline V gene (reference sequence), SGHNT is the CDR1 and YYREEE is the CDR2. The CDR3 numbers 15 residues from cysteine through phenylalanine. CDR3 DNA only is kept here, 45 bases in frame from base 1. The germline V end is reduced by 4 bases and the J end by 4 bases; junction bases left unmatched: 6. In regard to this clone: Its antigen is unknown. Qualities for individual bases were not recorded, and no much larger clone is one base off.

The sequenced sample was peripheral blood. Recombination linked TRBV5-4 to TRBJ2-5, with TRBD2 identical over 11 junction bases. The clonotype was recovered from a woman between 65 and 79 years old with acute or convalescent COVID-19. The CDR3 reads CASSVSGGGGETQYF. In nucleotides, the sequence is TGTGCCAGCAGCGTTAGCGGGGGGGGAGGAGAGACCCAGTACTTC.